This entry lists 18 T cell receptor beta chains sequenced from one sample in a study of T cell clusters in autoimmune cytopenias. Tens of thousands of genome equivalents of blood DNA were amplified for TRB. TRB was amplified by touch-down multiplex PCR, primer pools A and B combined. TCRdb re-called the multiplex PCR reads and gives one entry per CDR3 protein, without DNA. The table lists approximately 9,400 distinct CDR3 sequences. Sequenced material: peripheral blood. The receptor source for this set is a human donor with an autoimmune cytopenia or autoimmune hepatitis (not recorded which).

Frequency places this clonotype as medium-sized. V and J are TRBV30 and TRBJ2-2; the TCRdb call, TRBD2, lacks DNA for checking. CDR3 length: 14 amino acids. Germline CDR1 is GTSNPN and CDR2 is SVGIG (reference sequence). CDR3 sequence: CAWARLAVTGELFF. The whole variable domain, remainder taken from reference TRBV30 and TRBJ2-2, is SQTIHQWPATLVQPVGSPLSLECTVEGTSNPNLYWYRQAAGRGLQLLFYSVGIGQISSEVPQNLSASRPQDRQFILSSKKLLLSDSGFYLCAWARLAVTGELFFGEGSRLTVL.

This chain joins TRBV10-3 and TRBJ2-1; the TRBD1 assignment by TCRdb is unverifiable without DNA. Germline CDR1 is ENHRY and CDR2 is SYGVKD. The CDR3 loop spans 17 amino acids. The chain's CDR3 is CAISEAGGGGLNNEQFF.

CDR3 sequence: CASSSYITGEQYF. The chain employs TRBV5-1 and TRBJ2-7; TCRdb outputs TRBD1, but without DNA this stays unchecked. The CDR3 is 13 residues long. The germline V gene encodes CDR1 SGHRS and CDR2 YFSETQ.

This chain uses TRBV4-3 with TRBJ2-3. The germline gives CDR1 LGHNA, CDR2 YSLEER. The CDR3 covers 13 residues. This CDR3 is CASSIGGTDTQYF.

V usage is TRBV6-1 and J usage is TRBJ2-7; TCRdb returns TRBD1, unconfirmable since there is no DNA. The CDR3 sequence is 17 residues long. Germline lookup yields CDR1 MNHNS and CDR2 SASEGT. This CDR3 is CASRAPENRASRYEQYF.

The genes are TRBV5-8 and TRBJ2-4. Germline V gene data show CDR1 as SGHTS and CDR2 as YDEGEE. There are 14 residues in the CDR3. CDR3 sequence: CASSFPLAKNIQYF.

The chain uses TRBV19 and TRBJ1-5. CDR3 length equals 13 residues. Germline loops: CDR1 LNHDA, CDR2 SQIVND (reference sequence). The CDR3 sequence: CASTDLEYQPQHF.

The genes are TRBV19 and TRBJ1-1. The CDR3 contains 15 residues. Germline V gene lookup returns CDR1 LNHDA and CDR2 SQIVND (reference sequence). The CDR3 loop reads CASRNQALGNTEAFF.

Frequency places this clonotype as medium-sized. This chain links TRBV19 with TRBJ2-3; TCRdb calls TRBD1, which cannot be checked without DNA. This CDR3 region has 16 residues. Germline-derived CDR1 and CDR2 are LNHDA and SQIVND (reference sequence). CDR3 loop: CASSPVGGGGMDTQYF.

The V and J genes are TRBV7-2 and TRBJ2-2; the TCRdb call, TRBD1, lacks DNA for checking. The germline V gene encodes CDR1 SGHTA and CDR2 FQGNSA. The CDR3 spans 15 residues. The CDR3 sequence is CASSRDGTVTGELFF.

This sequence joins TRBV12-3 or TRBV12-4 and TRBJ2-5; without DNA, the TCRdb call of TRBD1 cannot be checked. CDR3 length equals 13 residues. The CDR3 spells CASTWGGMETQYF.

This clonotype is medium-sized by frequency. The chain combines TRBV6-1 with TRBJ2-5; the D gene TCRdb calls, TRBD1, cannot be checked with no DNA. The CDR3 contains 13 residues. The germline V gene has CDR1 MNHNS and CDR2 SASEGT. The CDR3 loop reads CATQATPAETQYF.

The rearrangement joins TRBV4-1 to TRBJ2-1. Germline V gives CDR1 MGHRA, CDR2 YSYEKL. The CDR3 sequence is 13 residues long. CDR3: CASSQAQWNEQFF.

V is TRBV28 and J is TRBJ2-5; TCRdb designates TRBD2, a call that cannot be tested without DNA. This CDR3 has 15 amino acids. From germline, CDR1 is MDHEN and CDR2 SYDVKM. The CDR3 protein is CASSLSGAGSETQYF. Full variable domain (rest looked up from reference TRBV28 and TRBJ2-5): DVKVTQSSRYLVKRTGEKVFLECVQDMDHENMFWYRQDPGLGLRLIYFSYDVKMKEKGDIPEGYSVSREKKERFSLILESASTNQTSMYLCASSLSGAGSETQYFGPGTRLLVL.

By frequency, this clonotype registers medium-sized. The rearrangement joins TRBV18 to TRBJ2-6; the D gene TCRdb calls, TRBD1, cannot be checked with no DNA. The germline gives CDR1 KGHSH, CDR2 LQKENI. The CDR3 length is 16 residues. The CDR3 sequence is CASSPDRGLGANVLTF.

The V gene is TRBV14, the J gene TRBJ2-7. The CDR3 loop spans 12 amino acids. Looked up from germline, CDR1 is SGHDN and CDR2 is FVKESK. CDR3 loop: CASSPHNYEQYF. The whole variable domain, filled in from reference TRBV14 and TRBJ2-7, reads EAGVTQFPSHSVIEKGQTVTLRCDPISGHDNLYWYRRVMGKEIKFLLHFVKESKQDESGMPNNRFLAERTGGTYSTLKVQPAELEDSGVYFCASSPHNYEQYFGPGTRLTVT.

This clonotype registers medium-sized by frequency. The chain employs TRBV30 and TRBJ2-1. The CDR3 loop spans 12 amino acids. Germline V gene data show CDR1 as GTSNPN and CDR2 as SVGIG (reference sequence). Here the CDR3 reads CAWSAIRSEQFF.

This sequence joins TRBV10-3 and TRBJ2-3; no DNA is available, so the TRBD1 call from TCRdb remains unchecked. Germline V gives CDR1 ENHRY, CDR2 SYGVKD. This CDR3 has 15 amino acids. CDR3 sequence: CAISVRPGGTDTQYF.